The 25 T cell receptor beta chains below were found in one sample sequenced in a study of naive and memory T cell subsets. Study results and limitations: A few larger clonotypes appeared in naive repertoires, especially CD8, possibly memory cells re-expressing CD45RA.

The antigens for these receptors are not known. The beta constant-region primer was an equimolar mix of two oligonucleotides covering TRBC1 and TRBC2. The ligated cDNA underwent four PCR rounds using SP2 and nested alpha and beta constant-region primers. MiXCR, applied by TCRdb to the UMI-ligation and nested PCR reads, yields one record per CDR3 protein. The data contain roughly 100,000 distinct CDR3 sequences, roughly 15% of them seen just once; the ten biggest clones take up about 3%. The sequencing input was naive CD8+ T cells from blood. These receptors came from a human donor in good health.

This clonotype was counted only a few times. The chain uses TRBV11-2 and TRBJ2-7; TRBD1 agrees at 9 bases. CDR3 size: 13 residues. The J segment lost 5 bases and the V segment lost 5 bases, leaving 4 bases of the junction unmatched. From germline, CDR1 is SGHAT and CDR2 FQNNGV. CDR3 amino acids: CASSLGQGDEQYF. In nucleotides, the CDR3 is TGTGCCAGCAGCCTGGGACAGGGTGACGAGCAGTACTTC.

This clonotype was seen at least ten times. V usage is TRBV9 and J usage is TRBJ2-1; no clear D gene. V lost 0 bases to trimming and J lost 1 base, with 5 bases between them. The CDR3 extends over 14 amino acids. Looked up from germline, CDR1 is SGDLS and CDR2 is YYNGEE. The CDR3 DNA reads as TGTGCCAGCAGCGTAGGGGGATCCTACAATGAGCAGTTCTTC. Translating it yields CASSVGGSYNEQFF.

The chain employs TRBV2 and TRBJ1-2, with 7 bases identical to TRBD1. V lost 8 bases, J lost 5 bases, and 5 bases stayed unmatched. Germline CDR1 and CDR2: SNHLY and FYNNEI. This CDR3 comprises 12 residues. In DNA form, the CDR3 reads TGTGCCAGCGGTGGACAGGCGTATGGCTACACCTTC. This gives the protein CASGGQAYGYTF.

A single count supports this clonotype. This sequence joins TRBV7-9 and TRBJ2-1; 9 positions agree with TRBD2. In germline, CDR1 is SEHNR, CDR2 FQNEAQ (reference sequence). This CDR3 is 13 amino acids long. J lost 10 bases, V lost 11 bases, and 12 bases had no gene match. CDR3: CALGGRLAEEQFF. CDR3 nucleotide sequence: TGTGCCCTCGGGGGGAGACTAGCGGAGGAGCAGTTCTTC.

This clonotype was counted only a few times. The V call is TRBV7-9, the J call TRBJ1-1; unclear D gene. CDR1 SEHNR and CDR2 FQNEAQ come from the germline V gene (reference sequence). This CDR3 has 13 residues. Trimming left V 5 bases short and J 3 bases short, with 10 bases between. The CDR3 DNA reads TGTGCCAGCAGCCTTGCAGGAGACACTGAAGCTTTCTTT. Translation: CASSLAGDTEAFF.

This clonotype showed up just once. The chain employs TRBV9 and TRBJ2-5; TRBD1 agrees at 8 bases. The CDR3 length is 14 residues. The junction had 3 bases not matched to a gene; V was cut back by 2 bases and J by 3 bases. In germline, CDR1 is SGDLS, CDR2 YYNGEE. CDR3 sequence: CASSVGTGEETQYF. Here the CDR3 DNA reads TGTGCCAGCAGCGTCGGGACAGGCGAAGAGACCCAGTACTTC. The full variable domain, with the rest looked up from reference TRBV9 and TRBJ2-5, is DSGVTQTPKHLITATGQRVTLRCSPRSGDLSVYWYQQSLDQGLQFLIQYYNGEERAKGNILERFSAQQFPDLHSELNLSSLELGDSALYFCASSVGTGEETQYFGPGTRLLVL.

The rearrangement links TRBV27 to TRBJ1-4; D gene uncertain. V lost 3 bases to trimming and J lost 2 bases, with 13 bases between them. The CDR3 runs to 16 residues. Germline CDR1 reads MNHEY; CDR2 reads SMNVEV (reference sequence). CDR3 sequence (DNA): TGTGCCAGCAGTTTTAAGGGAGCGTACACTAATGAAAAACTGTTTTTT. It codes for CASSFKGAYTNEKLFF.

This clonotype came up a few times. The chain uses TRBV6-2 or TRBV6-3 and TRBJ2-5; D is undetermined. CDR3 size: 13 residues. V gave up 4 bases and J gave up 4 bases, with 10 bases separating them. Germline CDR1 is MNHEY and CDR2 is SVGEGT. The DNA for the CDR3 is TGTGCCAGCAGTTCGAGGATGTTAGAGACCCAGTACTTC. Amino acids: CASSSRMLETQYF.

The chain employs TRBV29-1 and TRBJ1-2; 10 bases agree with TRBD1. CDR1 and CDR2 from the germline V gene are SQVTM and ANQGSEA. The CDR3 sequence is 15 residues long. V trimming: 4 bases; J trimming: 5 bases; junction bases outside the gene matches: 10. This CDR3 reads CSVGKSGTGEYGYTF. The CDR3 region has the DNA TGCAGCGTTGGGAAGTCCGGGACAGGGGAATATGGCTACACCTTC.

The chain employs TRBV9 and TRBJ2-1, with 9 bases fitting TRBD2. The junction had 0 bases not matched to a gene; V was cut back by 0 bases and J by 2 bases. The germline CDR1 and CDR2 sequences are SGDLS and YYNGEE. The CDR3 is 15 amino acids. The CDR3 loop is CASSVGGRAYNEQFF. Here the CDR3 DNA reads TGTGCCAGCAGCGTAGGCGGGAGGGCCTACAATGAGCAGTTCTTC.

V and J are TRBV19 and TRBJ1-1, with TRBD1 as a possible D gene (6 bases). The V and J ends lost 2 bases and 1 base respectively, with 17 bases between them. Germline CDR1 and CDR2: LNHDA and SQIVND (reference sequence). The CDR3 spans 17 residues. The CDR3 coding sequence is TGTGCCAGTAGTATAACAGGGACACCAATTCAGAACACTGAAGCTTTCTTT. Translating gives CASSITGTPIQNTEAFF.

There are many counts of this clonotype. The rearrangement uses TRBV6-5 and TRBJ2-3; TRBD2 matches at 7 bases. The J segment lost 1 base and the V segment lost 0 bases, leaving 7 bases of the junction unmatched. The CDR3 spans 17 residues. Per germline, CDR1 MNHEY and CDR2 SVGAGI. CDR3 coding DNA: TGTGCCAGCAGTTACTCTATCGCTAGCGGACGCACAGATACGCAGTATTTT. Its protein product is CASSYSIASGRTDTQYF.

The rearrangement joins TRBV24-1 to TRBJ2-1; TRBD1 or TRBD2 may be the D gene (6 bases each). The CDR3 is made up of 13 amino acids. V gave up 1 base and J gave up 9 bases, with 9 bases separating them. The germline CDR1 and CDR2 sequences are KGHDR and SFDVKD. This chain's CDR3 is CATSDLGGTEQFF. The CDR3 nucleotides are TGTGCCACCAGTGATTTAGGGGGGACTGAGCAGTTCTTC.

A word on this clonotype: A much larger clone differs by one base, so this may be a read error. The chain joins TRBV27 to TRBJ1-6, with D maybe TRBD1 (6 bases). The CDR3 is made up of 15 amino acids. Per the germline V gene, CDR1 is MNHEY and CDR2 is SMNVEV (reference sequence). The CDR3 DNA is TGTGCCAGCAGTATACAGGGCATCGGGAGTTCACACCTCCACTTT. Its translation is CASSIQGIGSSHLHF.

This clonotype appeared a few times. The rearrangement joins TRBV2 to TRBJ2-3; no clear D. Trimming pared 3 bases from V and 4 bases from J, leaving 2 bases between. The CDR3 runs to 11 residues. Germline V lookup: CDR1 SNHLY, CDR2 FYNNEI. CDR3 sequence reads: CASSEADTQYF. CDR3 sequence (DNA): TGTGCCAGCAGTGAGGCAGATACGCAGTATTTT.

The chain employs TRBV11-2 and TRBJ2-5; D is unresolved. This CDR3 has 11 amino acids. The germline CDR1 and CDR2 sequences are SGHAT and FQNNGV. The ends were cut back, 7 bases at V and 5 bases at J, with 8 bases in the middle. The CDR3 DNA follows: TGTGCCAGCAATCGGCGGGAGACCCAGTACTTC. It is translated as CASNRRETQYF.

This clonotype was seen ten or more times. V usage is TRBV5-6 and J usage is TRBJ2-2; D is uncertain. Trimming left V 4 bases short and J 1 base short, with 2 bases between. The CDR3 has 12 residues. In germline, CDR1 is SGHDT, CDR2 YYEEEE. The CDR3 DNA is TGTGCCAGCAGCGAGAACACCGGGGAGCTGTTTTTT. Its protein is CASSENTGELFF.

The V gene is TRBV6-5, the J gene TRBJ2-7, with D perhaps TRBD1 (5 bases). V shed 6 bases and J shed 3 bases, with 12 bases lying between them. CDR1 is MNHEY, CDR2 SVGAGI, per germline. The CDR3 has 13 amino acids. The CDR3 DNA reads TGTGCCAGCAGGGCAGGGTTAAGCTACGAGCAGTACTTC. As protein: CASRAGLSYEQYF.

This clonotype was counted between two and nine times. The chain has TRBV7-9 and TRBJ2-2; the match to TRBD1 covers 9 bases. Germline V gene lookup returns CDR1 SEHNR and CDR2 FQNEAQ (reference sequence). Losses at the gene ends were 6 bases for V and 4 bases for J; bases not matched to a gene: 6. The CDR3 spans 15 residues. CDR3 nucleotides: TGTGCCAGCAGTAGAGGACAGGGGTTCACCGGGGAGCTGTTTTTT. Protein sequence: CASSRGQGFTGELFF.

At least ten counts were recorded for this clonotype. This chain links TRBV12-3 or TRBV12-4 with TRBJ1-2, with a possible D match to TRBD1 (5 bases). V was shortened by 8 bases and J by 3 bases, with 16 bases between the two germline ends. This CDR3 has 14 residues. The CDR3 DNA is TGTGCCAGCTGGGCAGGTTCGACAGACTATGGCTACACCTTC. This encodes CASWAGSTDYGYTF.

This clonotype has just a few counts. This chain joins TRBV4-3 and TRBJ1-6; the D gene is possibly TRBD1 (5 bases). Trimming removed 4 bases from V and 8 bases from J, with 15 bases in between. Germline V gene lookup returns CDR1 LGHNA and CDR2 YSLEER. The CDR3 consists of 15 residues. The CDR3 bases are TGCGCCAGCAGCCCACGACTCCTAGGGGATTCACCCCTCCACTTT. Encoded protein: CASSPRLLGDSPLHF.

The table lists this clonotype with a few counts. CDR3 amino acids: CASSGQRYNYGYTF. The CDR3 DNA sequence: TGCGCCAGCAGTGGACAGCGATACAACTATGGCTACACCTTC. The rearrangement links TRBV5-1 to TRBJ1-2, with D maybe TRBD1 (6 bases). Per germline, CDR1 SGHRS and CDR2 YFSETQ. V was shortened by 5 bases and J by 2 bases, with 13 bases between the two germline ends. The CDR3 totals 14 residues.

This clonotype has a count of ten or more. The V and J genes are TRBV7-6 and TRBJ2-7; tentative D call: TRBD2 (6 bases). Germline lookup yields CDR1 SGHVS and CDR2 FNYEAQ. The germline V and J ends were trimmed by 0 bases and 0 bases, with 9 bases remaining between them. The CDR3 is made up of 15 amino acids. The chain's CDR3 is CASSLASGSSYEQYF. CDR3 in DNA: TGTGCCAGCAGCTTAGCTAGCGGATCCTCCTACGAGCAGTACTTC.

V and J are TRBV20-1 and TRBJ2-1; D uncertain. The CDR3 has 10 residues. The germline V gene has CDR1 DFQATT and CDR2 SNEGSKA (reference sequence). V was trimmed by 1 base and J by 6 bases, leaving 1 base between them. CDR3 DNA sequence: TGCAGTGCTAGAGTCAATGAGCAGTTCTTC. It yields the protein CSARVNEQFF.

This clonotype was found many times. This chain joins TRBV7-3 and TRBJ2-5, with D possibly being TRBD1 or TRBD2 (5 bases each). This CDR3 contains 14 residues. The germline CDR1 and CDR2 sequences are SGHTA and FQGTGA. V lost 1 base and J lost 5, with 11 bases in between. CDR3 nucleotide sequence: TGTGCCAGCAGCTTAATTGGGGGTATGGAGACCCAGTACTTC. This gives the protein CASSLIGGMETQYF. Full variable domain (rest looked up from reference TRBV7-3 and TRBJ2-5): GAGVSQTPSNKVTEKGKYVELRCDPISGHTALYWYRQSLGQGPEFLIYFQGTGAADDSGLPNDRFFAVRPEGSVSTLKIQRTERGDSAVYLCASSLIGGMETQYFGPGTRLLVL.